The rows below give T cell receptor beta chains drawn from one sample of a study of OX40 agonist ivuxolimab in advanced cancers. Produced via immunoSEQ multiplex PCR; TCRdb's table is partial and in-frame only. The top ten hold around 0.95% of the sample, which has 65,000 to 75,000 clones, 85% to 90% seen once. Sequences were derived from CD4+ or CD8+ T cells sorted from blood, sampled in a trial of the OX40 agonist ivuxolimab. The receptors were sampled from an adult with an advanced solid tumor such as melanoma, head and neck, liver or kidney cancer. CDR3s include the opening cysteine and the closing phenylalanine or tryptophan. D genes are given only for firm matches. Some rows mark clone size as missing; the rest say once, few, many or name a class of expanded clone.

j_gene | d_gene | abundance | v_gene | CDR3aa | CDR3nt
TRBJ2-7 | . | . | TRBV19 | CASLRSRGTPIFQYF | TGTGCCAGTTTGAGATCTAGGGGGACTCCTATTTTCCAGTACTTC
TRBJ2-7 | . | . | TRBV18 | CASSGSNSYEQYF | TGTGCCAGCTCAGGATCCAACTCCTACGAGCAGTACTTC
TRBJ1-1 | TRBD1 | . | TRBV5-1 | CASSSGQGNTEAFF | TGCGCCAGCAGCTCGGGACAGGGAAACACTGAAGCTTTCTTT
TRBJ2-1 | TRBD1 | . | TRBV6-1 | CASQQGDANNEQFF | TGTGCCAGCCAACAGGGGGATGCGAACAATGAGCAGTTCTTC
TRBJ1-5 | TRBD1 | once | TRBV7-9 | CASTQGGVLGDQPQHF | TGTGCCAGCACCCAGGGGGGGGTTCTCGGTGATCAGCCCCAGCATTTT
TRBJ2-2 | . | . | TRBV7-9 | CASSLAPGTSTGELFF | TGTGCCAGCAGCTTAGCGCCGGGAACCTCCACCGGGGAGCTGTTTTTT
TRBJ1-6 | TRBD1 | . | TRBV5-4 | CASSMGDRALSNSPLHF | TGTGCCAGCAGCATGGGGGACAGGGCCCTAAGTAATTCACCCCTCCACTTT
TRBJ2-7 | . | . | TRBV21-1 | CASSKGKGVRRSSYEQYF | TGTGCCAGCAGCAAAGGAAAAGGTGTGAGACGGTCTTCCTACGAGCAGTACTTC
TRBJ2-7 | TRBD1 | . | TRBV6-1 | CASSEGTGYPYEQYF | TGTGCCAGCAGTGAAGGGACAGGGTACCCCTACGAGCAGTACTTC
TRBJ1-2 | . | . | TRBV14 | CASSQAGAANYGYTF | TGTGCCAGCAGCCAAGCGGGGGCCGCTAACTATGGCTACACCTTC
TRBJ2-5 | . | . | TRBV18 | CASSRTYQETQYF | TGTGCCAGCTCACGGACGTACCAAGAGACCCAGTACTTC
TRBJ1-3 | TRBD1 | . | TRBV6-6 | CASRDRSSGNTIYF | TGTGCCAGCAGGGACAGGAGCTCTGGAAACACCATATATTTT
TRBJ1-1 | . | . | TRBV19 | CASSIEGSEAFF | TGTGCCAGTAGTATAGAGGGTTCCGAAGCTTTCTTT
TRBJ1-5 | TRBD1 | once | TRBV19 | CASRSHRGDQPQHF | TGTGCCAGTAGGAGTCACAGGGGAGATCAGCCCCAGCATTTT
TRBJ2-5 | . | . | TRBV2 | CASMKTAETQYF | TGTGCCAGCATGAAAACGGCAGAGACCCAGTACTTC
TRBJ1-3 | . | . | TRBV14 | CASSQVPGRDGSSGNTIYF | TGTGCCAGCAGCCAAGTCCCGGGACGGGACGGGAGCTCTGGAAACACCATATATTTT
TRBJ2-3 | TRBD2 | . | TRBV18 | CASSPPGTSSGTDTQYF | TGTGCCAGCTCACCTCCCGGGACTAGCTCTGGGACAGATACGCAGTATTTT
TRBJ2-1 | . | once | TRBV10-3 | CAINNQGEQFF | TGTGCCATCAATAACCAGGGGGAGCAGTTCTTC
TRBJ1-1 | TRBD1 | few | TRBV30 | CAWSYRGNTEAFF | TGTGCCTGGAGTTACAGGGGGAACACTGAAGCTTTCTTT
TRBJ1-2 | . | . | TRBV28 | CASSLASPTISGYTF | TGTGCCAGCAGTTTGGCCAGCCCCACGATTTCGGGCTACACCTTC
TRBJ1-6 | . | . | TRBV7-5 | CVRSLASSYNSPLHF | TGTGTCAGAAGCTTAGCAAGCTCCTATAATTCACCCCTCCACTTT
TRBJ1-1 | TRBD1 | . | TRBV29-1 | CSVVLRQGTEAFF | TGCAGCGTCGTACTGAGACAGGGCACTGAAGCTTTCTTT
TRBJ1-5 | TRBD1 | . | TRBV6-5 | CASQDRGLGNQPQHF | TGTGCCTCACAGGACAGGGGGCTGGGCAATCAGCCCCAGCATTTT
TRBJ1-2 | TRBD1 | . | TRBV5-1 | CASSFTGGLNYGYTF | TGCGCCAGCAGCTTTACAGGGGGCCTCAACTATGGCTACACCTTC
TRBJ2-1 | . | . | TRBV9 | CASSVARAGNEQFF | TGTGCCAGCAGCGTAGCTCGGGCGGGCAATGAGCAGTTCTTC
TRBJ2-3 | . | . | TRBV14 | CASSQDKRSGTDTQYF | TGTGCCAGCAGCCAAGATAAAAGGAGTGGAACAGATACGCAGTATTTT
TRBJ1-6 | . | . | TRBV21-1 | CASSARDRDASPLHF | TGTGCCAGCAGCGCCCGGGACAGGGATGCTTCACCCCTCCACTTT
TRBJ2-3 | TRBD1 | . | TRBV28 | CASSFQGATGSTDTQYF | TGTGCCAGCAGTTTCCAGGGGGCAACCGGTAGCACAGATACGCAGTATTTT
TRBJ2-7 | TRBD2 | . | TRBV18 | CASSPSGTSGSYEQYF | TGTGCCAGCTCACCGTCCGGGACTAGCGGCTCCTACGAGCAGTACTTC
TRBJ2-3 | . | . | TRBV5-1 | CASSFQADTQYF | TGCGCCAGCAGCTTCCAAGCAGATACGCAGTATTTT
TRBJ1-3 | . | once | TRBV28 | CATVLGSSGNTIYF | TGTGCCACCGTGCTAGGGAGCTCTGGAAACACCATATATTTT
TRBJ1-5 | TRBD1 | . | TRBV5-8 | CASSPRRQGRGQPQHF | TGTGCCAGCAGCCCCCGGCGACAGGGAAGGGGCCAGCCCCAGCATTTT
TRBJ2-5 | TRBD1 | . | TRBV13 | CASSATQGTPRETQYF | TGTGCCAGCAGCGCAACACAGGGGACCCCGAGGGAGACCCAGTACTTC
TRBJ2-5 | . | . | TRBV6-5 | CASSYSRARETQYF | TGTGCCAGCAGTTACTCGAGAGCGCGGGAGACCCAGTACTTC
TRBJ1-1 | . | . | TRBV29-1 | CSAADGNTEAFF | TGCAGCGCCGCGGACGGGAACACTGAAGCTTTCTTT
TRBJ2-7 | . | . | TRBV11-1 | CASSPRTNSYEQYF | TGTGCCAGCAGCCCGAGGACTAACTCCTACGAGCAGTACTTC
TRBJ2-7 | TRBD1 | . | TRBV28 | CASSLFRQGYYEQYF | TGTGCCAGCAGTTTATTCCGACAGGGTTATTACGAGCAGTACTTC